The 6 T cell receptor beta chains reported below all come from one sample, sequenced in a study of shared clonotypes between healthy human individuals. Assay: immunoSEQ multiplex PCR; the TCRdb copy retains only in-frame clones and omits some. The sample records 450,000 to 500,000 clones, around 73% being singletons. Specimen: PBMCs. The source is a woman aged 40 to 50 in good health. Some clones in this sample may be carry-over from other donors' samples.

J is TRBJ2-6 and V is TRBV7-9; D gene uncertain. Trimming stripped 1 base from V and 1 base from J, with 8 bases between. The CDR3 is 16 residues long. In germline, CDR1 is SEHNR, CDR2 FQNEAQ (reference sequence). CDR3 loop: CASSLGLGSGANVLTF. The CDR3 coding sequence is TGTGCCAGCAGCTTAGGCTTGGGGTCTGGGGCCAACGTCCTGACTTTC.

The V call is TRBV6-1, the J call TRBJ2-2; 10 nucleotides match TRBD1. The CDR3 is 14 amino acids. Germline V gene sequence: CDR1 MNHNS, CDR2 SASEGT. The trim removed 7 bases at V and 6 bases at J, leaving 5 bases unmatched. The DNA for the CDR3 is TGTGCCAGCACCCAGGGACAGGGGTCCGGGGAGCTGTTTTTT. This codes for CASTQGQGSGELFF.

The chain carries TRBV4-3 and TRBJ1-2; D unresolved. The V and J ends lost 2 bases and 0 bases respectively, with 4 bases between them. CDR3 size: 13 residues. Germline V lookup: CDR1 LGHNA, CDR2 YSLEER. CDR3 residues: CASSQTANYGYTF. In DNA form, the CDR3 reads TGCGCCAGCAGCCAAACGGCTAACTATGGCTACACCTTC.

This rearrangement joins TRBV11-2 to TRBJ1-2; the D gene is possibly TRBD1 (6 bases). Trimming removed 7 bases at V and 10 bases at J, with 13 bases between. Germline loops: CDR1 SGHAT, CDR2 FQNNGV. The CDR3 runs to 11 residues. CDR3 region: CASNRGGDYTF. The CDR3 DNA follows: TGTGCCAGCAACCGAGGGGGGGACTACACCTTC.

This clone was seen a handful of times. This sample also contains other DNA sequences that code for the same CDR3. The CDR3 DNA follows: TGCAGCGTCGGTGGAGCGGGGCTTAGCCCCGGTGGCTACACCTTC. It encodes CSVGGAGLSPGGYTF. The V call is TRBV29-1, the J call TRBJ1-2; the D gene is possibly TRBD1 (5 bases). Germline CDR1 is SQVTM and CDR2 is ANQGSEA. With 6 bases removed from V and 7 bases from J, the gap between germline ends came to 24 bases. This CDR3 comprises 15 residues.

In this sample, this clone turned up a few times. V usage is TRBV15 and J usage is TRBJ2-2; weak D call: TRBD1 (5 bases). CDR1 and CDR2 (germline): LNHNV, YYDKDF (reference sequence). Between the trimmed V and J ends, which lost 5 bases and 3 bases, there was a span of 19 bases. The CDR3 runs 17 residues. CDR3 residues: CATSPGAWGGDTGELFF. CDR3 sequence (DNA): TGTGCCACCAGCCCCGGTGCGTGGGGCGGTGACACCGGGGAGCTGTTTTTT.